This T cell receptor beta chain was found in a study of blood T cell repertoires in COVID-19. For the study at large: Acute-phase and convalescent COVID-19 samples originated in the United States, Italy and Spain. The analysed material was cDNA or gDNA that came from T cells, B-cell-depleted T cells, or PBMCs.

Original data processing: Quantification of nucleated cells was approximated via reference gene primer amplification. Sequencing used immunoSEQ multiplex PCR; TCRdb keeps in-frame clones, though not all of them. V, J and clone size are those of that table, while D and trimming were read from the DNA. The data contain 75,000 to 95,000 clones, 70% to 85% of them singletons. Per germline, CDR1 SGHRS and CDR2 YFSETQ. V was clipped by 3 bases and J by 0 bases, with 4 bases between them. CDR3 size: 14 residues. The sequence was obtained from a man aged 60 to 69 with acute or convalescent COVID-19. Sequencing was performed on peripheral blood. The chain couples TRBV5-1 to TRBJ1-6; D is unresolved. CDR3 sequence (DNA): TGCGCCAGCAGCTACGGCTCCTATAATTCACCCCTCCACTTT. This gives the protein CASSYGSYNSPLHF.